These T cell receptor beta chains were read from a single sample in a study of blood T cell repertoires in COVID-19. Only in-frame clones appear in the TCRdb table, and some are missing; sequencing was by immunoSEQ multiplex PCR. This sample has around 170,000 clones, with about nine tenths found just once. The sample consisted of PBMCs or T cells enriched from blood (not recorded which). The receptors originated from a young woman who had recovered from COVID-19. CDR3s include the opening cysteine and the closing phenylalanine or tryptophan. The order of the fields is J gene, clone size, CDR3 length, D gene, V gene, CDR3 protein, CDR3 DNA. D genes are given only for firm matches. A row's size may be missing; if present it is once, few, many or a size class.

J gene: TRBJ1-2
clone size: .
CDR3 length: 14
D gene: TRBD1
V gene: TRBV18
CDR3 protein: CASSPGQEIYGYTF
CDR3 DNA: TGTGCCAGCTCACCCGGACAGGAGATCTATGGCTACACCTTC

J gene: TRBJ2-1
clone size: .
CDR3 length: 11
D gene: TRBD2
V gene: TRBV12-3/TRBV12-4
CDR3 protein: CASSLGLEEFF
CDR3 DNA: TGTGCCAGCAGTTTGGGACTAGAAGAGTTCTTC

J gene: TRBJ2-2
clone size: .
CDR3 length: 14
D gene: .
V gene: TRBV9
CDR3 protein: CASSSGAATGELFF
CDR3 DNA: TGTGCCAGCAGCTCGGGAGCGGCAACCGGGGAGCTGTTTTTT

J gene: TRBJ2-1
clone size: .
CDR3 length: 16
D gene: TRBD2
V gene: TRBV5-1
CDR3 protein: CASSSRSGSSYNEQFF
CDR3 DNA: TGCGCCAGCAGCTCGAGAAGCGGGAGCTCCTACAATGAGCAGTTCTTC

J gene: TRBJ2-1
clone size: .
CDR3 length: 16
D gene: .
V gene: TRBV28
CDR3 protein: CASSSRTEGSYNEQFF
CDR3 DNA: TGTGCCAGCAGTTCGCGGACAGAGGGCTCCTACAATGAGCAGTTCTTC

J gene: TRBJ1-1
clone size: once
CDR3 length: 13
D gene: .
V gene: TRBV7-9
CDR3 protein: CASTQVTGTEAFF
CDR3 DNA: TGTGCCAGCACCCAAGTCACTGGCACTGAAGCTTTCTTT

J gene: TRBJ1-3
clone size: .
CDR3 length: 15
D gene: .
V gene: TRBV9
CDR3 protein: CASSVAGGVADTIYF
CDR3 DNA: TGTGCCAGCAGCGTAGCTGGAGGGGTTGCGGACACCATATATTTT

J gene: TRBJ2-3
clone size: .
CDR3 length: 11
D gene: .
V gene: TRBV20-1
CDR3 protein: CSASLTDTQYF
CDR3 DNA: TGCAGTGCTAGCCTCACAGATACGCAGTATTTT

J gene: TRBJ2-1
clone size: .
CDR3 length: 15
D gene: .
V gene: TRBV7-9
CDR3 protein: CASSLGPSRRIVQFF
CDR3 DNA: TGTGCCAGCAGCTTAGGGCCTAGTCGGCGGATCGTGCAGTTCTTC

J gene: TRBJ1-1
clone size: .
CDR3 length: 16
D gene: .
V gene: TRBV5-6
CDR3 protein: CASSRDSIPLNTEAFF
CDR3 DNA: TGTGCCAGCAGCCGGGACTCAATTCCTTTGAACACTGAAGCTTTCTTT

J gene: TRBJ1-2
clone size: .
CDR3 length: 15
D gene: TRBD1
V gene: TRBV27
CDR3 protein: CASSLSGTGGGGYTF
CDR3 DNA: TGTGCCAGCAGTTTATCGGGGACAGGGGGGGGTGGCTACACCTTC

J gene: TRBJ2-3
clone size: .
CDR3 length: 15
D gene: TRBD1
V gene: TRBV5-1
CDR3 protein: CASSDRVSSTDTQYF
CDR3 DNA: TGCGCCAGCAGTGACAGGGTTTCTAGCACAGATACGCAGTATTTT

J gene: TRBJ1-3
clone size: once
CDR3 length: 15
D gene: TRBD1
V gene: TRBV29-1
CDR3 protein: CSVKEAGGSGNTIYF
CDR3 DNA: TGCAGCGTTAAAGAGGCAGGGGGCTCGGGAAACACCATATATTTT

J gene: TRBJ2-7
clone size: .
CDR3 length: 14
D gene: TRBD1
V gene: TRBV5-1
CDR3 protein: CASSLDRGDYEQYF
CDR3 DNA: TGCGCCAGCAGCTTGGACAGGGGGGACTACGAGCAGTACTTC

J gene: TRBJ2-3
clone size: .
CDR3 length: 12
D gene: .
V gene: TRBV24-1
CDR3 protein: CATSGDTDTQYF
CDR3 DNA: TGTGCCACCAGTGGCGACACAGATACGCAGTATTTT

J gene: TRBJ1-1
clone size: .
CDR3 length: 15
D gene: TRBD1
V gene: TRBV19
CDR3 protein: CASSILQGANTEAFF
CDR3 DNA: TGTGCCAGTAGTATATTACAGGGGGCGAACACTGAAGCTTTCTTT

J gene: TRBJ2-1
clone size: .
CDR3 length: 17
D gene: TRBD2
V gene: TRBV7-8
CDR3 protein: CASSPRAGGISRNEQFF
CDR3 DNA: TGTGCCAGCAGCCCCAGGGCGGGAGGCATATCTCGGAATGAGCAGTTCTTC

J gene: TRBJ1-2
clone size: once
CDR3 length: 12
D gene: .
V gene: TRBV4-1
CDR3 protein: CASSALGVSYTF
CDR3 DNA: TGCGCCAGCAGCGCCTTAGGGGTGTCCTACACCTTC

J gene: TRBJ2-7
clone size: .
CDR3 length: 16
D gene: TRBD2
V gene: TRBV5-4
CDR3 protein: CASSQALAGGPYEQYF
CDR3 DNA: TGTGCCAGCAGCCAAGCCCTAGCGGGGGGACCCTACGAGCAGTACTTC

J gene: TRBJ1-2
clone size: .
CDR3 length: 14
D gene: TRBD1
V gene: TRBV6-5
CDR3 protein: CASSFDRGSYGYTF
CDR3 DNA: TGTGCCAGCAGTTTTGACAGGGGGTCCTATGGCTACACCTTC

J gene: TRBJ2-5
clone size: .
CDR3 length: 14
D gene: TRBD1
V gene: TRBV7-9
CDR3 protein: CASSLDRGQETQYF
CDR3 DNA: TGTGCCAGCAGCCTGGACAGGGGGCAAGAGACCCAGTACTTC

J gene: TRBJ1-1
clone size: .
CDR3 length: 15
D gene: TRBD1
V gene: TRBV5-1
CDR3 protein: CASSLGGQGTTEAFF
CDR3 DNA: TGCGCCAGCAGCTTGGGAGGACAGGGGACCACTGAAGCTTTCTTT

J gene: TRBJ1-6
clone size: once
CDR3 length: 14
D gene: .
V gene: TRBV19
CDR3 protein: CASSSVDSATPLHF
CDR3 DNA: TGTGCCAGTAGTTCCGTGGACTCGGCAACACCCCTCCACTTT

J gene: TRBJ2-7
clone size: .
CDR3 length: 14
D gene: .
V gene: TRBV2
CDR3 protein: CASSDRTRAYEQYF
CDR3 DNA: TGTGCCAGCAGTGATAGGACACGCGCCTACGAGCAGTACTTC

J gene: TRBJ2-7
clone size: .
CDR3 length: 14
D gene: .
V gene: TRBV19
CDR3 protein: CASSIVAGNYEQYF
CDR3 DNA: TGTGCCAGTAGTATAGTGGCGGGGAACTACGAGCAGTACTTC

J gene: TRBJ1-1
clone size: .
CDR3 length: 13
D gene: .
V gene: TRBV24-1
CDR3 protein: CAPPLLMNTEAFF
CDR3 DNA: TGTGCCCCCCCTTTATTAATGAACACTGAAGCTTTCTTT

J gene: TRBJ2-7
clone size: once
CDR3 length: 14
D gene: .
V gene: TRBV19
CDR3 protein: CASTKTGTSYEQYF
CDR3 DNA: TGTGCCAGTACTAAAACCGGGACTTCGTACGAGCAGTACTTC

J gene: TRBJ1-2
clone size: once
CDR3 length: 13
D gene: TRBD1
V gene: TRBV7-8
CDR3 protein: CASSLDRVKGYTF
CDR3 DNA: TGTGCCAGCAGTCTCGACAGGGTAAAAGGCTACACCTTC

J gene: TRBJ1-1
clone size: .
CDR3 length: 13
D gene: .
V gene: TRBV29-1
CDR3 protein: CSAHRDVNTEAFF
CDR3 DNA: TGCAGCGCACACAGGGACGTTAACACTGAAGCTTTCTTT

J gene: TRBJ1-6
clone size: .
CDR3 length: 16
D gene: .
V gene: TRBV30
CDR3 protein: CAWSVHGVGNYSPLHF
CDR3 DNA: TGTGCCTGGAGTGTACACGGGGTTGGCAATTATTCACCCCTCCACTTT

J gene: TRBJ2-7
clone size: .
CDR3 length: 15
D gene: .
V gene: TRBV28
CDR3 protein: CASRLSRSGRDEQYF
CDR3 DNA: TGTGCCAGCAGGCTGTCGCGGAGCGGGCGGGACGAGCAGTACTTC

J gene: TRBJ1-2
clone size: .
CDR3 length: 13
D gene: .
V gene: TRBV9
CDR3 protein: CASSVGDGYGYTF
CDR3 DNA: TGTGCCAGCAGCGTCGGGGATGGCTATGGCTACACCTTC

J gene: TRBJ1-4
clone size: .
CDR3 length: 17
D gene: TRBD1
V gene: TRBV7-8
CDR3 protein: CASSLGALGQGNEKLFF
CDR3 DNA: TGTGCCAGCAGCTTAGGGGCCCTGGGACAGGGTAATGAAAAACTGTTTTTT

J gene: TRBJ2-3
clone size: .
CDR3 length: 15
D gene: .
V gene: TRBV6-4
CDR3 protein: CASSDSEGVTDTQYF
CDR3 DNA: TGTGCCAGCAGTGACTCCGAGGGAGTCACAGATACGCAGTATTTT

J gene: TRBJ1-5
clone size: .
CDR3 length: 17
D gene: .
V gene: TRBV5-8
CDR3 protein: CASSLKVWEPSNQPQHF
CDR3 DNA: TGTGCCAGCAGCTTAAAGGTTTGGGAGCCCTCCAATCAGCCCCAGCATTTT

J gene: TRBJ2-1
clone size: .
CDR3 length: 12
D gene: .
V gene: TRBV27
CDR3 protein: CASSSGVDEQFF
CDR3 DNA: TGTGCCAGCAGTTCAGGGGTGGATGAGCAGTTCTTC